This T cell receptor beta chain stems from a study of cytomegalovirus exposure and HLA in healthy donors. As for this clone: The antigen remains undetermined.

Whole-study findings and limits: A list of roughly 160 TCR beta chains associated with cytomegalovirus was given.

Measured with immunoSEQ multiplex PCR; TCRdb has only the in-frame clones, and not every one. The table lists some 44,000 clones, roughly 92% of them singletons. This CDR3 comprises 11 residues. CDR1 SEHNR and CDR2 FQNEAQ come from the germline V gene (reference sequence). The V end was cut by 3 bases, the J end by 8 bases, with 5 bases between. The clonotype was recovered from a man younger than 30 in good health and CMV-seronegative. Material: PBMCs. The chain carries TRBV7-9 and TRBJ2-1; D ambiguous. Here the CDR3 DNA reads TGTGCCAGCAGCTTTGTCTATGAGCAGTTCTTC. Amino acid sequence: CASSFVYEQFF.